The rows below give T cell receptor beta chains drawn from one sample of a study of fetal regulatory T cell absence and autoimmunity. Clones were sequenced by immunoSEQ multiplex PCR, and TCRdb holds only the in-frame ones, with some missing. The sample consists of about 50,000 clones, about four fifths of them appearing once. The sequencing sample was made of cord blood. These receptors came from a newborn boy with IPEX syndrome. CDR3s include the opening cysteine and the closing phenylalanine or tryptophan. The D gene is left open where the match is weak. Size tells how often a clone was seen (once, few, many) or the class of an expanded clone, and some rows leave it out.

size	V	D	J	DNA	CDR3
-	TRBV19	-	TRBJ2-2	TGTGCCAGTACCAAAAAAACCTTAGCTCCTTCTAACACCGGGGAGCTGTTTTTT	CASTKKTLAPSNTGELFF
-	TRBV29-1	TRBD1	TRBJ2-3	TGCAGCGTAGGCGGACAGGGGATAAGGGATACGCAGTATTTT	CSVGGQGIRDTQYF
-	TRBV10-3	-	TRBJ2-1	TGTGCCATCAGCCCCAGGGAGTACAATGAGCAGTTCTTC	CAISPREYNEQFF
-	TRBV6-1	-	TRBJ1-3	TGTGCCAGCAGTGAAGTGGCAGGGGGAAACACCATATATTTT	CASSEVAGGNTIYF
-	TRBV29-1	-	TRBJ1-1	TGCAGCGTTGTATGGAACACTGAAGCTTTCTTT	CSVVWNTEAFF
-	TRBV5-8	TRBD1	TRBJ2-2	TGTGCCAGAAGGGACAGGGGTAACACCGGGGAGCTGTTTTTT	CARRDRGNTGELFF
-	TRBV7-6	TRBD2	TRBJ2-2	TGTGCCAGCAGCTTAGCGGGAGGGCCAAGCGGGGAGCTGTTTTTT	CASSLAGGPSGELFF
-	TRBV5-5	-	TRBJ2-3	TGTGCCAGCAGCTCCTACCCGCGGCGAGGAGATACGCAGTATTTT	CASSSYPRRGDTQYF
-	TRBV6-5	-	TRBJ2-7	TGTGCCAGCAGTTGGTCTAGTTCCTACGAGCAGTACTTC	CASSWSSSYEQYF
-	TRBV27	-	TRBJ1-6	TGTGCCAGCAGTTTATCCGGTCCCAGGGGAGAGTATAATTCACCCCTCCACTTT	CASSLSGPRGEYNSPLHF
-	TRBV12-5	-	TRBJ1-1	TGTGCTAGTGGTTTATGGAGGACTGAAGCTTTCTTT	CASGLWRTEAFF
-	TRBV4-1	TRBD1	TRBJ2-3	TGCGCCAGCAGCCAGGACAGGGGGCTAGGCACAGATACGCAGTATTTT	CASSQDRGLGTDTQYF
once	TRBV9	-	TRBJ2-3	TGTGCCAGCAGCGCGAACGACTACAGTAGTACAGATACGCAGTATTTT	CASSANDYSSTDTQYF
few	TRBV14	-	TRBJ1-6	TGTGCCAGCAGCCAATTGCAGGGTGGGGAATCACCCCTCCACTTT	CASSQLQGGESPLHF
-	TRBV7-6	-	TRBJ1-1	TGTGCCAGCAGCCTGGGGACACGGCACACTGAAGCTTTCTTT	CASSLGTRHTEAFF
-	TRBV15	-	TRBJ2-2	TGTGCCACCAGCAGCGTCCCCGGGACGGAGAACACCGGGGAGCTGTTTTTT	CATSSVPGTENTGELFF
-	TRBV30	-	TRBJ1-2	TGTGCCTGGGCCTACAAGGGTTTACGTGGTAGTGGAGGCTACACCTTC	CAWAYKGLRGSGGYTF
few	TRBV7-9	-	TRBJ1-1	TGTGCCAGCAGCTCAGGGTCTGAAGCTTTCTTT	CASSSGSEAFF
-	TRBV6-5	-	TRBJ1-2	TGTGCCAGCAGTTACGCGACAGCTAACTATGGCTACACCTTC	CASSYATANYGYTF
-	TRBV30	TRBD1	TRBJ1-2	TGTGCCTTCCAGGGGGGAAGTGGCTACACCTTC	CAFQGGSGYTF
-	TRBV27	TRBD2	TRBJ2-1	TGTGCCAGCAGTAGCGTCAGCGGGAGTGGAAATGAGCAGTTCTTC	CASSSVSGSGNEQFF
-	TRBV5-1	-	TRBJ2-3	TGCGCCAGCAGGCGGGGACCAAAGGGTCCAGATACGCAGTATTTT	CASRRGPKGPDTQYF
-	TRBV7-9	-	TRBJ2-1	TGTGCCAGCAGCCGAGGGCTCAATGAGCAGTTCTTC	CASSRGLNEQFF
-	TRBV2	-	TRBJ2-1	TGTGCGACAGGGGAGGGTATCAATGAGCAGTTCTTC	CATGEGINEQFF
-	TRBV6-1	-	TRBJ2-1	TGTGCCAGCAGTGATTGGGGCCAAGGGAATGAGCAGTTCTTC	CASSDWGQGNEQFF
once	TRBV15	-	TRBJ2-3	TGTGCCACCAGCAGAGATTTGGGAGATACGCAGTATTTT	CATSRDLGDTQYF
-	TRBV11-3	-	TRBJ2-5	TGTGCCAGCAGCCGTTCGGGGAGAGAGACCCAGTACTTC	CASSRSGRETQYF
-	TRBV5-6	-	TRBJ2-3	TGTGCCAGCAGCCTCAGCGGGTTACCCTCAGATACGCAGTATTTT	CASSLSGLPSDTQYF
-	TRBV11-2	-	TRBJ2-2	TGTGCCAGCAGCTTAGAGTATACAGGGTGGGACACCGGGGAGCTGTTTTTT	CASSLEYTGWDTGELFF
-	TRBV29-1	TRBD1	TRBJ2-1	TGCAGCGTTGAACTGAGGGGGCAGTTCAGTGAGCAGTTCTTC	CSVELRGQFSEQFF
-	TRBV7-2	-	TRBJ1-4	TGTGCCAGCAGCTTAAGGGGAACTAATGAAAAACTGTTTTTT	CASSLRGTNEKLFF
-	TRBV10-2	-	TRBJ2-7	TGCGCCAGCAGTGAGTCAAGTCCTTATACCTACGAGCAGTACTTC	CASSESSPYTYEQYF
-	TRBV7-9	TRBD2	TRBJ2-7	TGTGCCAGCAGCTTAACACTAGCGGGCTCCTACGAGCAGTACTTC	CASSLTLAGSYEQYF
-	TRBV9	-	TRBJ1-1	TGTGCCAGCAGCGGAGTACAGGGGAACACTGAAGCTTTCTTT	CASSGVQGNTEAFF
-	TRBV30	-	TRBJ2-1	TGTGCCTGGAGCCCCATAGCCGGGGGCGGTTACAATGAGCAGTTCTTC	CAWSPIAGGGYNEQFF
-	TRBV7-7	TRBD1	TRBJ2-2	TGTGCTAGCAGCTTAGACAGGGGCGCGAACACCGGGGAGCTGTTTTTT	CASSLDRGANTGELFF
few	TRBV4-1	TRBD1	TRBJ2-7	TGCGCCAGCAGCCAACGACAGGGGAGGTTCTACGAGCAGTACTTC	CASSQRQGRFYEQYF
few	TRBV9	-	TRBJ1-5	TGTGCCAGTAGTGGAGGAAATAGCAATCAGCCCCAGCATTTT	CASSGGNSNQPQHF
once	TRBV6-1	-	TRBJ2-7	TGTGCCAGCAGTGATAGCGGCAGCCTGGTCGGGTACTTC	CASSDSGSLVGYF
-	TRBV4-2	TRBD2	TRBJ2-7	TGTGCCAGCAGCCCCAAAGTTCGCGGGGGCGAGCAGTACTTC	CASSPKVRGGEQYF
-	TRBV10-3	TRBD1	TRBJ1-1	TGTGCCATCAGTGAGCCGGGACAGGGAGTACTAGGAAGAGCTGAAGCTTTCTTT	CAISEPGQGVLGRAEAFF
-	TRBV6-5	-	TRBJ1-1	TGTGCCAGCACCTCTGGACAAAACACTGAAGCTTTCTTT	CASTSGQNTEAFF
once	TRBV27	-	TRBJ2-6	TGTGCCAGCAGTTCCAGGGTCTCTGGGGCCAACGTCCTGACTTTC	CASSSRVSGANVLTF
-	TRBV25-1	TRBD2	TRBJ2-5	TGTGCCAGCAGTGATTGGACTAGCGGGGCCAAAGAGACCCAGTACTTC	CASSDWTSGAKETQYF